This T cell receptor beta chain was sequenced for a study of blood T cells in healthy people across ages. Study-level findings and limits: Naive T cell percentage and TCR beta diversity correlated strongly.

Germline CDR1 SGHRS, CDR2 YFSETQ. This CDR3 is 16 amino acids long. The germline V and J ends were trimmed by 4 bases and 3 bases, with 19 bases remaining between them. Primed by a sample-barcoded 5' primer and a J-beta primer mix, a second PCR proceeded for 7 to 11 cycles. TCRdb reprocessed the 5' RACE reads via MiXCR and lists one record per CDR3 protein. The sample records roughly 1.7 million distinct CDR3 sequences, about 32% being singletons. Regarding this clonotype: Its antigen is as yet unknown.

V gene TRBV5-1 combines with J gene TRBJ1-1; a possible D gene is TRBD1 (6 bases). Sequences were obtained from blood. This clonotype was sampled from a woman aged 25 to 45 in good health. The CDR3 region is CASSPWGGGSDTEAFF. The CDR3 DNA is TGCGCCAGCAGCCCCTGGGGAGGGGGTAGCGACACTGAAGCTTTCTTT.